A selection of T cell receptor beta chains follows, all from one sample in a study of chemoradiotherapy in HPV16-positive cancers. Clones were sequenced by immunoSEQ multiplex PCR, and TCRdb holds only the in-frame ones, with some missing. Of over 7,000 clones listed, 80% were seen once; the top ten hold 1.9%. Sampling was carried out from a patient who underwent chemoradiotherapy. The source is a human donor with HPV-associated anogenital cancer. Both conserved end residues are part of each CDR3. The D gene is left open where the match is weak. The size of a clone is reported for some rows only, either as once, few or many, or as a class for expanded clones.

>TRBV28|TRBJ2-3|TRBD2|.
CASSSVSAGLPFNTDTQYF
TGTGCCAGCAGTTCTGTGTCGGCGGGACTACCTTTCAACACAGATACGCAGTATTTT
>TRBV28|TRBJ1-1|.|.
CASGGAFF
TGTGCCAGCGGAGGAGCTTTCTTT
>TRBV30|TRBJ1-5|.|.
CAWSVVGNQPQHF
TGTGCCTGGAGTGTAGTCGGGAATCAGCCCCAGCATTTT
>TRBV28|TRBJ1-4|TRBD1|.
CASSLPTGVNEKLFF
TGTGCCAGCAGTTTGCCCACAGGGGTCAATGAAAAACTGTTTTTT
>TRBV5-1|TRBJ2-7|.|once
CASSLVHSYEQYF
TGCGCCAGCAGCTTGGTGCACTCCTACGAGCAGTACTTC
>TRBV12-5|TRBJ1-6|.|.
CASGLVTSAGGEGSPLHF
TGTGCTAGTGGTTTGGTCACTTCAGCAGGAGGGGAGGGATCACCCCTCCACTTT
>TRBV5-4|TRBJ2-5|TRBD2|.
CASSLGLAGGETQYF
TGTGCCAGCAGCTTGGGGCTAGCGGGCGGTGAGACCCAGTACTTC
>TRBV2|TRBJ2-7|.|few
CASSVNFSYEQYF
TGTGCCAGCAGTGTCAACTTCTCCTACGAGCAGTACTTC
>TRBV14|TRBJ2-7|.|.
CASSPPGSTRVNEQYF
TGTGCCAGCAGCCCGCCGGGTTCAACCAGGGTCAACGAGCAGTACTTC
>TRBV21-1|TRBJ2-7|.|.
CASSGGREPYEQYF
TGTGCCAGCAGCGGTGGCAGGGAACCCTACGAGCAGTACTTC
>TRBV28|TRBJ2-7|TRBD1|.
CASSFPGQGIYEQYF
TGTGCCAGCAGTTTCCCAGGACAGGGTATCTACGAGCAGTACTTC
>TRBV5-1|TRBJ1-2|TRBD1|once
CASSLAGQGGYGYTF
TGCGCCAGCAGCTTGGCCGGACAGGGGGGCTATGGCTACACCTTC
>TRBV11-3|TRBJ2-2|.|.
CASSLEDIGITGELFF
TGTGCCAGCAGCTTAGAGGACATAGGGATTACCGGGGAGCTGTTTTTT
>TRBV16|TRBJ2-1|TRBD1|.
CASSQLSGGTSNEQFF
TGTGCCAGCAGCCAATTGTCAGGGGGCACCTCCAATGAGCAGTTCTTC
>TRBV28|TRBJ1-5|.|.
CASSQLGYSNQPQHF
TGTGCCAGCAGCCAGTTGGGGTATAGCAATCAGCCCCAGCATTTT
>TRBV19|TRBJ1-2|.|.
CASSRREANYGYTF
TGTGCCAGTAGTAGACGTGAAGCTAACTATGGCTACACCTTC
>TRBV4-1|TRBJ2-3|.|.
CASSQGWGDRTDTQYF
TGCGCCAGCAGCCAAGGGTGGGGCGACCGCACAGATACGCAGTATTTT
>TRBV4-1|TRBJ2-7|.|.
CASSQDRVGHNYEQYF
TGCGCCAGCAGCCAAGATAGGGTCGGACATAACTACGAGCAGTACTTC
>TRBV10-3|TRBJ1-2|TRBD1|.
CAISESTRGHGYTF
TGTGCCATCAGTGAGTCGACCAGGGGGCATGGCTACACCTTC
>TRBV6-4|TRBJ2-3|TRBD2|.
CASSDSSGSFTDTQYF
TGTGCCAGCAGTGATTCTAGCGGCTCGTTTACAGATACGCAGTATTTT